The 26 T cell receptor beta chains presented below share a single source sample, sequenced in a study of beta chain features in type 1 diabetes (dated by TCRdb to the late 2010s). Library preparation used the immunoSEQ multiplex PCR assay. The High Capacity cDNA Reverse Transcription Kit was used to reverse transcribe all of the isolated RNA, meaning that expressed TCRB transcripts were what got sequenced. Here the immuneACCESS table is served through TCRdb, limited to in-frame sequences with V and J called. Missing clones are a known gap in these copies; in checked studies unresolved V genes cover under half, and the rest lacks a known reason. The sample table shows around 350,000 clones, and around 12% are seen once. Of the sample, 0.017% falls within the top ten clones. Sequenced: naive CD4+ T cells from blood. The cell subset or site label for this specimen denotes: true naive CD4+ T cells. These receptors were collected from a young man in good health.

The chain links TRBV28 to TRBJ2-7; 8 nucleotides agree with TRBD1. The CDR3 loop spans 15 amino acids. The V and J ends lost 2 bases and 6 bases, in that order; junction bases with no gene match: 9. The germline CDR1 and CDR2 sequences are MDHEN and SYDVKM. In DNA form, the CDR3 reads TGTGCCAGCAGTTTAGGAGGACAGGGTGCTGGCGAGCAGTACTTC. This sequence encodes CASSLGGQGAGEQYF.

This chain joins TRBV5-4 and TRBJ1-1; TRBD1 aligns across 8 bases. CDR1 and CDR2 (germline): SGHNT, YYREEE (reference sequence). This CDR3 spans 15 amino acids. J lost 0 bases, V lost 2 bases, and 3 bases had no gene match. The CDR3 is CASSLQGVVNTEAFF. The CDR3 DNA reads as TGTGCCAGCAGCTTACAGGGGGTAGTGAACACTGAAGCTTTCTTT.

This clone has only a few counts. The rearrangement joins TRBV7-3 to TRBJ2-1, with D perhaps matching TRBD1 (7 bases). The V end lost 5 bases, the J end lost 8 bases, and 22 bases lay between the germline ends. CDR3 size: 16 residues. Germline loops: CDR1 SGHTA, CDR2 FQGTGA. DNA for the CDR3: TGTGCCAGCAGCACGTTCCCAGGGGGGAAACTCTATGAGCAGTTCTTC. Amino acids: CASSTFPGGKLYEQFF. Drawing the rest from reference TRBV7-3 and TRBJ2-1, the complete variable domain is GAGVSQTPSNKVTEKGKYVELRCDPISGHTALYWYRQSLGQGPEFLIYFQGTGAADDSGLPNDRFFAVRPEGSVSTLKIQRTERGDSAVYLCASSTFPGGKLYEQFFGPGTRLTVL.

This clone was seen a handful of times. The chain is built from TRBV30 and TRBJ2-2, with D unclear. This CDR3 region has 13 residues. V was pared by 2 bases and J by 0 bases, with 4 bases between. From germline, CDR1 is GTSNPN and CDR2 SVGIG (reference sequence). CDR3 nucleotides: TGTGCCTGGAGTAGCCCGAACACCGGGGAGCTGTTTTTT. It encodes CAWSSPNTGELFF.

The rearrangement links TRBV11-2 to TRBJ1-2; perhaps TRBD1 as D (6 bases). Germline V gives CDR1 SGHAT, CDR2 FQNNGV. Trimming removed 6 bases at V and 2 bases at J, with 19 bases between. CDR3 length: 16 amino acids. The DNA of the CDR3 is TGTGCCAGCAGTACCCCGCGGGGGCCGGGAAACTATGGCTACACCTTC. It encodes CASSTPRGPGNYGYTF.

This clone turned up a few times. This chain uses TRBV4-3 with TRBJ2-4; tentative D call: TRBD2 (5 bases). This CDR3 has 17 amino acids. Trimming removed 3 bases at V and 8 bases at J, with 23 bases between. Germline V gene lookup returns CDR1 LGHNA and CDR2 YSLEER. The CDR3 region has the DNA TGCGCCAGCAGCCAGGGTGTGGATGCGGGCAGACTTTACATTCAGTACTTC. It codes for CASSQGVDAGRLYIQYF.

Points on this clone: Other DNA sequences from this sample encode an identical CDR3 as well. V and J are TRBV30 and TRBJ1-4; D is undetermined. V lost 3 bases to trimming and J lost 4 bases, with 6 bases between them. From germline, CDR1 is GTSNPN and CDR2 SVGIG (reference sequence). The CDR3 runs 12 residues. The CDR3 region has the DNA TGTGCCTGGAGACGAGATAATGAAAAACTGTTTTTT. Amino acids: CAWRRDNEKLFF.

This clone came up a few times. This chain joins TRBV2 and TRBJ1-2; TRBD1 agrees at 7 bases. Germline V gives CDR1 SNHLY, CDR2 FYNNEI. The CDR3 loop spans 14 amino acids. The J segment lost 5 bases and the V segment lost 8 bases, leaving 11 bases of the junction unmatched. The CDR3 coding sequence is TGTGCCAGCCTGGACAGGTCACTGGGGTATGGCTACACCTTC. Protein: CASLDRSLGYGYTF.

This clone was observed a few times. This specimen includes other DNA sequences encoding the same CDR3. V gene TRBV20-1 combines with J gene TRBJ2-7; 7 nucleotides match TRBD1. The V and J ends lost 5 bases and 4 bases, in that order; junction bases with no gene match: 2. Per germline, CDR1 DFQATT and CDR2 SNEGSKA (reference sequence). This CDR3 is built from 11 residues. CDR3 loop: CSAPQGYEQYF. CDR3 bases: TGCAGTGCTCCACAGGGGTACGAGCAGTACTTC.

The V gene is TRBV12-5, the J gene TRBJ2-1; 9 bases align to TRBD1. The CDR3 is 18 amino acids. Germline V gene lookup returns CDR1 LGHNT and CDR2 FRNRAP. The V and J ends lost 3 bases and 7 bases, in that order; junction bases with no gene match: 16. The CDR3 spells CASGFEGGRTGDSNEQFF. The CDR3 region has the DNA TGTGCTAGTGGTTTCGAGGGCGGACGGACAGGGGATTCGAATGAGCAGTTCTTC.

There are a few counts of this clone. The chain has TRBV10-3 and TRBJ2-1, with TRBD1 as a possible D gene (6 bases). V was pared by 6 bases and J by 0 bases, with 12 bases between. The CDR3 length is 15 residues. Looked up from germline, CDR1 is ENHRY and CDR2 is SYGVKD. In DNA, the CDR3 is TGTGCCATCAGGGACCCCAGGGGCTCCTACAATGAGCAGTTCTTC. Protein product: CAIRDPRGSYNEQFF.

This chain uses TRBV30 with TRBJ2-7; weak D call: TRBD2 (6 bases). The length of the CDR3 is 14 residues. The germline V and J ends were trimmed by 7 bases and 1 base, with 17 bases remaining between them. The V gene's germline CDR1 is GTSNPN and CDR2 SVGIG (reference sequence). CDR3 sequence reads: CALAVGGSSYEQYF. The DNA for the CDR3 is TGTGCCTTGGCGGTCGGGGGATCTTCCTACGAGCAGTACTTC.

This rearrangement joins TRBV28 to TRBJ1-2; 7 nucleotides agree with TRBD1. The germline V gene encodes CDR1 MDHEN and CDR2 SYDVKM. V lost 5 bases, J lost 3 bases, and 6 bases stayed unmatched. CDR3 length: 14 amino acids. The CDR3 DNA follows: TGTGCCAGCAGTCCTTGGGACAGTGACTATGGCTACACCTTC. It specifies CASSPWDSDYGYTF.

V and J are TRBV30 and TRBJ2-5, with D perhaps TRBD1 (7 bases). Trimming shortened V by 0 bases and J by 3 bases, and 20 bases separated the two germline ends. CDR1 is GTSNPN, CDR2 SVGIG, per germline (reference sequence). The CDR3 sequence is 17 residues long. The CDR3 region has the DNA TGTGCCTGGAGTGTACTGCCATGGGGCAGGGGGGAAGAGACCCAGTACTTC. As protein: CAWSVLPWGRGEETQYF. Full variable domain (missing parts from reference TRBV30 and TRBJ2-5): SQTIHQWPATLVQPVGSPLSLECTVEGTSNPNLYWYRQAAGRGLQLLFYSVGIGQISSEVPQNLSASRPQDRQFILSSKKLLLSDSGFYLCAWSVLPWGRGEETQYFGPGTRLLVL.

The DNA for the CDR3 is TGCGCCAGCAGCCAAGGACCAGGGGTAGAGACCCAGTACTTC. Its protein product is CASSQGPGVETQYF. The chain joins TRBV4-1 to TRBJ2-5, with D tentatively TRBD1 (6 bases). V lost 1 base and J 4 bases, leaving 10 bases between the germline ends. Germline V lookup: CDR1 MGHRA, CDR2 YSYEKL. The CDR3 loop spans 14 amino acids.

The J gene is TRBJ2-7, the V gene TRBV6-1, with D possibly TRBD2 on 6 matching bases. Germline V gene data show CDR1 as MNHNS and CDR2 as SASEGT. There are 12 residues in the CDR3. Trimming took off 10 bases at V and 2 bases at J, with 12 bases between the two ends. CDR3 coding DNA: TGTGCCACCTTAGGGGAGGCCTACGAGCAGTACTTC. Translated, it gives CATLGEAYEQYF.

This clone was seen more than once but under ten times. J is TRBJ2-2 and V is TRBV7-3, with D maybe TRBD1 (5 bases). Germline V CDR1 and CDR2: SGHTA, FQGTGA. The CDR3 has 12 amino acids. V was cut by 6 bases and J by 7 bases, with 9 bases left in between. The CDR3 spells CASRSRVGELFF. The CDR3 coding sequence is TGTGCCAGCAGGTCCAGGGTCGGGGAGCTGTTTTTT.

A few counts support this clone. V gene TRBV9 combines with J gene TRBJ1-2; possibly TRBD1 for D (5 bases). The length of the CDR3 is 15 residues. Germline CDR1 SGDLS, CDR2 YYNGEE. V lost 1 base, J lost 8 bases, and 18 bases lay in between. In DNA, the CDR3 is TGTGCCAGCAGCGTACTGCCGACGACAGTGGAGGGCTACACCTTC. Its translation is CASSVLPTTVEGYTF.

This clone was recorded a few times. V usage is TRBV7-9 and J usage is TRBJ2-3; tentatively, D is TRBD1 (5 bases). Trimming shortened V by 5 bases and J by 5 bases, and 17 bases separated the two germline ends. There are 15 residues in the CDR3. CDR1 and CDR2 (germline): SEHNR, FQNEAQ (reference sequence). The CDR3 loop is CASSQAVGARDTQYF. CDR3 bases: TGTGCCAGCAGCCAAGCAGTAGGGGCCAGAGATACGCAGTATTTT.

This clone has only a few counts. The J gene is TRBJ2-2, the V gene TRBV5-6; TRBD1 agrees at 12 bases. The CDR3 length is 17 residues. Germline V gene data show CDR1 as SGHDT and CDR2 as YYEEEE. V shed 3 bases and J 8 bases; nucleotides not matched to a gene: 11. The CDR3 DNA is TGTGCCAGCAGCTCCGGGACAGGGGGCTTTAGGAGTGGGGAGCTGTTTTTT. It is translated as CASSSGTGGFRSGELFF.

V usage is TRBV5-4 and J usage is TRBJ1-1; tentative D call: TRBD1 (6 bases). Germline lookup yields CDR1 SGHNT and CDR2 YYREEE (reference sequence). Trimming took off 8 bases at V and 2 bases at J, with 16 bases between the two ends. The CDR3 extends over 14 amino acids. This CDR3 reads CASRGGGFNTEAFF. CDR3 DNA sequence: TGTGCCAGTAGGGGCGGGGGCTTCAACACTGAAGCTTTCTTT.

The rearrangement joins TRBV30 to TRBJ2-5; D is unresolved. The V end lost 4 bases, the J end lost 5 bases, and 14 bases lay between the germline ends. The V gene's germline CDR1 is GTSNPN and CDR2 SVGIG (reference sequence). This CDR3 has 13 residues. The CDR3 DNA reads as TGTGCCTGGACTCCGGGTTTAAGGGAGACCCAGTACTTC. Its translation is CAWTPGLRETQYF.

This clone was seen only a few times. The chain carries TRBV9 and TRBJ2-5, with 10 nucleotides matching TRBD2. From germline, CDR1 is SGDLS and CDR2 YYNGEE. Trimming cost V 0 bases and J 7 bases; bases outside gene matches: 6. CDR3 size: 15 residues. The CDR3 here is CASSVGTSGGGTQYF. DNA of the CDR3: TGTGCCAGCAGCGTAGGGACTAGCGGAGGTGGGACCCAGTACTTC.

The CDR3 DNA sequence: TGTGCCTGGAGTGTCTACAAATCGACTAGCGGGAGACTTAGCACAGATACGCAGTATTTT. Protein product: CAWSVYKSTSGRLSTDTQYF. V and J are TRBV30 and TRBJ2-3, with TRBD2 matching over 12 bases. The germline V gene encodes CDR1 GTSNPN and CDR2 SVGIG (reference sequence). The trim removed 0 bases at V and 0 bases at J, leaving 13 bases unmatched. This CDR3 has 20 residues.

This clone was detected a few times. This rearrangement joins TRBV19 to TRBJ2-7; D unclear. V was cut by 5 bases and J by 3 bases, with 11 bases left in between. The CDR3 sequence is 13 residues long. Germline V gives CDR1 LNHDA, CDR2 SQIVND (reference sequence). This CDR3 reads CASSSARYYEQYF. The DNA of the CDR3 is TGTGCCAGTAGTTCAGCCAGGTACTACGAGCAGTACTTC.

The chain is built from TRBV5-1 and TRBJ1-1; no reliable D call. The CDR3 loop spans 15 amino acids. V was cut by 4 bases and J by 4 bases, with 17 bases left in between. CDR1 SGHRS and CDR2 YFSETQ come from the germline V gene. CDR3 residues: CASSRGREGATEAFF. CDR3 in DNA: TGCGCCAGCAGCCGCGGACGGGAGGGTGCCACTGAAGCTTTCTTT.